The 14 T cell receptor beta chains listed next were all sequenced from one sample in a study of blood T cells in healthy people across ages (dated by TCRdb to 2015 to 2017). Library construction relied on 5' RACE. TCRdb lists the instrument as Illumina HiSeq 2500. A second PCR of 7 to 11 cycles was run with a J-beta primer mix and a sample-barcoded 5' primer. The public reads were reprocessed in TCRdb via fastp at Q25 and MiXCR, keeping in-frame beta chains. A single entry per CDR3 protein holds the most common genes and DNA from its merged rows. The sample has around 990,000 distinct CDR3 sequences on record, more than 30% of them singletons. Of the sample, over 10% falls within the top ten clones. Sample: blood. These receptor sequences come from a man between 18 and 35 years old in good health.

The genes are TRBV20-1 and TRBJ1-2, with D perhaps TRBD1 (6 bases). Germline V gene sequence: CDR1 DFQATT, CDR2 SNEGSKA (reference sequence). Trimming cost V 5 bases and J 2 bases, with 15 bases left between them. The CDR3 has 14 residues. CDR3 protein: CSALRTEENYGYTF. CDR3 sequence (DNA): TGCAGTGCTCTTAGGACAGAAGAAAACTATGGCTACACCTTC.

The sample holds a few counts of this clonotype. This chain links TRBV7-2 with TRBJ2-1; D gene uncertain. V was clipped by 5 bases and J by 5 bases, with 13 bases between them. The germline V gene encodes CDR1 SGHTA and CDR2 FQGNSA. CDR3 length equals 14 residues. CDR3 nucleotides: TGTGCCAGCAGCATCAGGCGTGGAGACAATGAGCAGTTCTTC. Translated, it gives CASSIRRGDNEQFF.

This sequence joins TRBV28 and TRBJ1-2; tentative D call: TRBD1 (5 bases). This CDR3 comprises 16 residues. Germline lookup yields CDR1 MDHEN and CDR2 SYDVKM. Deletions cut 6 bases from V and 4 bases from J, with 21 bases between. The CDR3 loop is CASSHPAAGLSYGYTF. DNA of the CDR3: TGTGCCAGCAGCCACCCGGCGGCAGGGCTAAGCTATGGCTACACCTTC.

The chain employs TRBV28 and TRBJ2-1; possible D gene TRBD1, 5 bases. The CDR3 length is 13 residues. Germline CDR1 reads MDHEN; CDR2 reads SYDVKM. V was cut by 5 bases and J by 4 bases, with 9 bases left in between. CDR3 DNA: TGTGCCAGCAGTGGGGCACTTTACAATGAGCAGTTCTTC. Its translation is CASSGALYNEQFF.

The chain is built from TRBV18 and TRBJ2-1, with a weak D call TRBD1 (5 bases). The germline V gene encodes CDR1 KGHSH and CDR2 LQKENI. V was trimmed by 4 bases and J by 6 bases, leaving 13 bases between them. The CDR3 covers 14 residues. CDR3 residues: CASSLLGRANEQFF. In nucleotides, the CDR3 is TGTGCCAGCTCACTCTTGGGCAGGGCCAATGAGCAGTTCTTC. Using reference TRBV18 and TRBJ2-1 for the parts outside the CDR3, the full variable domain is NAGVMQNPRHLVRRRGQEARLRCSPMKGHSHVYWYRQLPEEGLKFMVYLQKENIIDESGMPKERFSAEFPKEGPSILRIQQVVRGDSAAYFCASSLLGRANEQFFGPGTRLTVL.

J is TRBJ1-6 and V is TRBV15; no firm D call. CDR3 size: 15 residues. From germline, CDR1 is LNHNV and CDR2 YYDKDF (reference sequence). The V and J ends lost 0 bases and 7 bases respectively, with 10 bases between them. In nucleotides, the CDR3 is TGTGCCACCAGCAGAGATAGGACCGTGAATTCACCCCTCCACTTT. This translates into CATSRDRTVNSPLHF.

This clonotype was detected once. J is TRBJ2-3 and V is TRBV5-8; D might be TRBD1 or TRBD2, each matching 5 bases. Germline V gene data show CDR1 as SGHTS and CDR2 as YDEGEE. Trimming removed 4 bases from V and 4 bases from J, with 19 bases in between. The CDR3 consists of 16 residues. The CDR3 DNA reads TGTGCCAGCAGCATCCGGACGCACCGAGGGGCAGATACGCAGTATTTT. It specifies CASSIRTHRGADTQYF.

The chain joins TRBV20-1 to TRBJ2-7; maybe TRBD1 (6 bases). Trimming cost V 5 bases and J 5 bases, with 19 bases left between them. Germline V lookup: CDR1 DFQATT, CDR2 SNEGSKA (reference sequence). The CDR3 totals 14 residues. Here the CDR3 reads CSACDRISVDEQYF. The DNA of the CDR3 is TGCAGTGCTTGCGACAGGATCTCAGTGGACGAGCAGTACTTC.

This clonotype was picked up a small number of times. This rearrangement joins TRBV20-1 to TRBJ2-7; TRBD1 or TRBD2 may be the D gene (5 bases each). The CDR3 runs to 15 residues. CDR1 is DFQATT and CDR2 is SNEGSKA in the germline V gene (reference sequence). V lost 0 bases and J 3 bases, leaving 15 bases between the germline ends. Here the CDR3 reads CSAREGAGLNYEQYF. As DNA, the CDR3 is TGCAGTGCTAGAGAAGGGGCAGGACTCAACTACGAGCAGTACTTC.

This clonotype was found a few times. The DNA for the CDR3 is TGCGCCAGCAGCCAAGTTTGGAACAATGAGCAGTTCTTC. Residues: CASSQVWNNEQFF. The rearrangement joins TRBV4-1 to TRBJ2-1, with D uncertain. Per germline, CDR1 MGHRA and CDR2 YSYEKL. The CDR3 sequence is 13 residues long. Trimming shortened V by 1 base and J by 5 bases, and 6 bases separated the two germline ends.

The J gene is TRBJ1-2, the V gene TRBV29-1, with D unclear. CDR1 and CDR2 from the germline V gene are SQVTM and ANQGSEA. The CDR3 runs 12 residues. V gave up 4 bases and J gave up 7 bases, with 13 bases separating them. CDR3 in amino acids: CSVADAAVGYTF. The CDR3 region has the DNA TGCAGCGTTGCGGACGCTGCGGTTGGCTACACCTTC.

CDR3 amino acids: CAISESNTGQLNTEAFF. For the CDR3, the DNA is TGTGCCATCAGTGAGTCGAACACCGGGCAGCTGAACACTGAAGCTTTCTTT. J is TRBJ1-1 and V is TRBV10-3; no firm D call. Germline lookup yields CDR1 ENHRY and CDR2 SYGVKD. The CDR3 runs 17 residues. V lost 0 bases and J lost 0, with 14 bases in between.

The gene calls are TRBV10-3 and TRBJ2-7; 8 nucleotides align to TRBD2. Losses at the gene ends were 0 bases for V and 2 bases for J; bases not matched to a gene: 6. Germline CDR1 reads ENHRY; CDR2 reads SYGVKD. This CDR3 is built from 16 residues. This CDR3 reads CAISESAGDLAYEQYF. Here the CDR3 DNA reads TGTGCCATCAGTGAGTCAGCGGGGGATTTGGCCTACGAGCAGTACTTC.

The genes are TRBV28 and TRBJ2-3; 10 bases fit TRBD2. CDR3 length: 16 amino acids. V shed 3 bases, J shed 1 base, and the junction held 4 bases outside the gene matches. Germline lookup yields CDR1 MDHEN and CDR2 SYDVKM. The CDR3 bases are TGTGCCAGCAGTTTTCCAGCGGGGGGGCGCACAGATACGCAGTATTTT. The encoded protein is CASSFPAGGRTDTQYF.